The T cell receptor (beta chain) under discussion was sequenced for a study of Ad26.COV2.S vaccination and SARS-CoV-2 variants. Study information: Trial arm assignment for the donor was COV1001 Ad26.COV2.S. Ad26.COV2.S, an intramuscular injection, was given once or twice 56 days apart.

Treatment specified: 15 to 20 received Ad26.COV2.S at low or high dose, single or two shots; 5 received placebo; per-sample allocation not given. Day 63 after the first injection of vaccine or placebo was the sampling time. General observations from the study: Total T cell responses may have been underestimated by the TCR breadth and depth analyses. The study found higher spike-specific TCR breadth in vaccine than placebo recipients.

This table comes from immunoSEQ multiplex PCR, and its TCRdb copy is limited to in-frame clones, with some not included. The sample yields about 680,000 clones, around 92% seen once. As for this clone: Its specificity is not known. The sample carries other DNA sequences with the same CDR3.

Trimming removed 5 bases at V and 4 bases at J, with 5 bases between. The CDR3 sequence is 11 residues long. The origin of this receptor is a person aged 18-65 years who received the Ad26.COV2.S COVID-19 vaccine or a placebo. The V gene is TRBV12-3 or TRBV12-4, the J gene TRBJ1-1, with D maybe TRBD1 (5 bases). Sequencing used peripheral blood, obtained in a trial of Ad26.COV2.S vaccine versus placebo. CDR3 loop: CASSQGTEAFF. DNA of the CDR3: TGTGCCAGCAGTCAGGGCACTGAAGCTTTCTTT.